The 15 T cell receptor beta chains reported below all come from one sample, sequenced in a study of blood T cell repertoires in COVID-19. Produced via immunoSEQ multiplex PCR; TCRdb's table is partial and in-frame only. Seen here are 200,000 to 250,000 clones, about 90% observed once, and the top ten hold 3% to 3.5%. The sample comprised PBMCs or T cells enriched from blood (not recorded which). Every receptor here comes from a woman aged 45-65 years in a cohort exposed to, infected with or recovered from COVID-19 (not recorded which).

As concerns this clone: Other nucleotide sequences in the sample specify the same CDR3. The chain recombines TRBV18 with TRBJ1-5; TRBD1 might be the D (5 bases). Trimming removed 2 bases at V and 2 bases at J, with 7 bases between. The length of the CDR3 is 14 residues. The V gene's germline CDR1 is KGHSH and CDR2 LQKENI. This chain's CDR3 is CASSPTGGNQPQHF. The CDR3 DNA sequence: TGTGCCAGCTCACCAACAGGTGGCAATCAGCCCCAGCATTTT.

The V gene is TRBV30, the J gene TRBJ1-1, with 8 bases identical to TRBD1. The CDR3 runs to 12 residues. The germline V gene encodes CDR1 GTSNPN and CDR2 SVGIG (reference sequence). J gave up 3 bases and V 4 bases, and 1 base lay outside the gene matches. CDR3 loop: CAWNRGDTEAFF. CDR3 sequence (DNA): TGTGCCTGGAACAGGGGGGACACTGAAGCTTTCTTT.

The chain uses TRBV27 and TRBJ2-3, with 8 nucleotides matching TRBD2. After removal of 3 bases from V and 6 bases from J, the junction contained 14 bases not matched to a gene. CDR3 length: 17 residues. CDR1 and CDR2 (germline): MNHEY, SMNVEV (reference sequence). CDR3 bases: TGTGCCAGCAGTTTCAACGGGGGGGCGGCTGCACCTGATACGCAGTATTTT. Amino acid sequence: CASSFNGGAAAPDTQYF.

The chain couples TRBV24-1 to TRBJ1-2; 7 bases match TRBD1. Germline lookup yields CDR1 KGHDR and CDR2 SFDVKD. The ends lost 9 bases at V and 2 bases at J; junction bases unmatched: 2. The CDR3 runs to 12 residues. The CDR3: CATQDRNYGYTF. Here the CDR3 DNA reads TGTGCCACCCAGGACAGGAACTATGGCTACACCTTC.

V and J are TRBV10-1 and TRBJ2-3, with 8 bases fitting TRBD1. J lost 2 bases, V lost 0 bases, and 4 bases had no gene match. Germline loops: CDR1 WNHNN, CDR2 SYGVQD (reference sequence). The CDR3 is 16 residues long. Here the CDR3 reads CASSESGTGPTDTQYF. As DNA, the CDR3 is TGCGCCAGCAGTGAGTCGGGGACAGGACCCACAGATACGCAGTATTTT.

This rearrangement joins TRBV4-2 to TRBJ1-4, with TRBD1 matching over 9 bases. The V gene's germline CDR1 is LGHNA and CDR2 YNFKEQ. With V trimmed by 5 bases and J by 1 base, 11 bases remained unmatched. This CDR3 contains 18 residues. CDR3 region: CASSTDVDRGETNEKLFF. The DNA for the CDR3 is TGTGCCAGCAGCACCGATGTGGACAGGGGAGAAACTAATGAAAAACTGTTTTTT.

The rearrangement uses TRBV27 and TRBJ1-2; TRBD1 aligns across 8 bases. Germline V gives CDR1 MNHEY, CDR2 SMNVEV (reference sequence). V was clipped by 10 bases and J by 8 bases; unmatched bases: 12. The CDR3 loop spans 13 amino acids. This chain's CDR3 is CATTRGRGMGYTF. In DNA form, the CDR3 reads TGTGCCACTACCAGGGGGCGCGGTATGGGCTACACCTTC.

The gene calls are TRBV19 and TRBJ1-4, with D possibly being TRBD1 (6 bases). Germline CDR1 LNHDA, CDR2 SQIVND (reference sequence). V was shortened by 4 bases and J by 4 bases, with 13 bases between the two germline ends. The CDR3 runs to 15 residues. Here the CDR3 DNA reads TGTGCCAGTAGTACCAGACAGGCAAATAATGAAAAACTGTTTTTT. Protein product: CASSTRQANNEKLFF.

The rearrangement links TRBV4-3 to TRBJ2-5, with TRBD2 matching over 11 bases. Germline trimming cut 1 base from V and 0 bases from J; bases unmatched to any gene: 10. Germline V CDR1 and CDR2: LGHNA, YSLEER. The length of the CDR3 is 19 residues. CDR3 region: CASSQGGTSGVQYQETQYF. In DNA form, the CDR3 reads TGCGCCAGCAGCCAAGGAGGGACTAGCGGAGTACAGTACCAAGAGACCCAGTACTTC.

V and J are TRBV4-3 and TRBJ2-7; D gene ambiguous. The length of the CDR3 is 11 residues. The V gene's germline CDR1 is LGHNA and CDR2 YSLEER. The V end lost 5 bases, the J end lost 6 bases, and 8 bases lay between the germline ends. The CDR3 sequence is CASSVLSEQYF. DNA of the CDR3: TGCGCCAGCAGCGTCCTCTCCGAGCAGTACTTC.

V usage is TRBV4-2 and J usage is TRBJ1-4; TRBD1 might be the D (5 bases). The germline V gene has CDR1 LGHNA and CDR2 YNFKEQ. This CDR3 is 15 amino acids long. V shed 4 bases and J shed 7 bases, with 16 bases lying between them. The CDR3 region is CASSPGTAGIEKLFF. The CDR3 bases are TGTGCCAGCAGCCCCGGGACCGCGGGGATTGAAAAACTGTTTTTT.

This chain links TRBV19 with TRBJ2-7, with 7 bases fitting TRBD1. The CDR3 is 14 amino acids. Per germline, CDR1 LNHDA and CDR2 SQIVND (reference sequence). Trimming took 7 bases from V and 3 from J; bases not matched to a gene: 9. CDR3 sequence reads: CASKGSGQLYEQYF. The CDR3 coding sequence is TGTGCCAGTAAGGGGTCGGGACAGCTCTACGAGCAGTACTTC.

The chain joins TRBV7-2 to TRBJ1-2, with no clear D. Germline values: CDR1 SGHTA, CDR2 FQGNSA. This CDR3 is 13 amino acids long. With 3 bases removed from V and 7 bases from J, the gap between germline ends came to 12 bases. The CDR3 sequence: CASSFSEGSGYTF. CDR3 coding DNA: TGTGCCAGCAGCTTTTCGGAGGGTTCTGGCTACACCTTC.

The V and J genes are TRBV12-3 or TRBV12-4 and TRBJ1-1; D unclear. V dropped 1 base and J dropped 6 bases, with 6 bases sitting between them. This CDR3 has 12 amino acids. The CDR3 DNA reads TGTGCCAGCAGTTTAGGTTCTTCTGAAGCTTTCTTT. Translation: CASSLGSSEAFF.

This clone was recorded only once. The rearrangement joins TRBV9 to TRBJ1-2, with 9 positions matching TRBD1. Trimming at V came to 3 bases and at J to 4 bases, leaving 13 bases not matched to a gene. Germline CDR1 and CDR2: SGDLS and YYNGEE. The CDR3 runs 17 residues. CDR3 bases: TGTGCCAGCAGCGCGGATCTGGGGGGACAGGGCGGCTATGGCTACACCTTC. Translation gives CASSADLGGQGGYGYTF.